This TCR beta chain was recovered during a study of cytomegalovirus exposure and HLA in healthy donors. Looking at the study overall: Earlier work reported 100 million or so unique TCR beta sequences from 150 million to 200 million T cells. The study placed about four fifths of its approximately 430 genotyped donors in the Caucasian-associated ancestry cluster.

A remark on this clone: Its matching antigen is unknown.

Points from the study as a whole: With later analysis, a missense DCLRE1C variant became linked to TCR beta V- and J-gene trimming. Apart from CMV serostatus, no immune exposure information was available.

From germline, CDR1 is SGHRS and CDR2 YFSETQ. The length of the CDR3 is 14 residues. Unmatched junction bases numbered 3, after V lost 4 bases and J lost 6 bases. This PCR relied on a set of 60 Vbeta primers and 13 Jbeta primers. The assay was immunoSEQ multiplex PCR, and TCRdb's table has in-frame clones only and misses some. This table holds some 76,000 clones. Sample: PBMCs. J is TRBJ2-4 and V is TRBV5-1; 11 bases match TRBD2. The clonotype comes from a female donor in good health and CMV-seropositive. This CDR3 reads CASSSTSGGNIQYF. In nucleotides, the CDR3 is TGCGCCAGCAGCAGCACTAGCGGGGGAAACATTCAGTACTTC.